These 19 T cell receptor beta chains share one sample of origin, sequenced in a study of blood T cell repertoires in COVID-19. Profiled with immunoSEQ multiplex PCR; TCRdb holds only in-frame clones, not every one. The table lists about 82,000 clones, around nine tenths of them singletons. Material for sequencing was PBMCs or T cells enriched from blood (not recorded which). The receptors come from a woman between 50 and 59 years old with acute COVID-19.

This clone appeared once. The rearrangement uses TRBV7-2 and TRBJ1-2, with D perhaps TRBD1 (5 bases). Trimming removed 3 bases at V and 4 bases at J, with 15 bases between. The CDR3 runs 15 residues. The germline V gene encodes CDR1 SGHTA and CDR2 FQGNSA. In DNA, the CDR3 is TGTGCCAGCAGCTTTAGCGGGGCAGGGTTCTATGGCTACACCTTC. Residues: CASSFSGAGFYGYTF.

The chain combines TRBV9 with TRBJ2-1; 8 positions match TRBD1. The CDR3 totals 16 residues. The V segment lost 0 bases and the J segment 2 bases; nucleotides outside the gene matches: 4. Germline V gives CDR1 SGDLS, CDR2 YYNGEE. The CDR3 bases are TGTGCCAGCAGCGTAGGCCAGGGGGCGGCCTACAATGAGCAGTTCTTC. This sequence encodes CASSVGQGAAYNEQFF.

The chain links TRBV4-2 to TRBJ1-4; D gene unclear. This CDR3 has 13 amino acids. Germline V gene sequence: CDR1 LGHNA, CDR2 YNFKEQ. Trimming shortened V by 4 bases and J by 4 bases, and 7 bases separated the two germline ends. CDR3 protein: CASSPPFNEKLFF. In DNA form, the CDR3 reads TGTGCCAGCAGCCCCCCCTTTAATGAAAAACTGTTTTTT.

The chain recombines TRBV7-8 with TRBJ2-2; 8 bases agree with TRBD1. CDR1 is SGHVS and CDR2 is FQNEAQ in the germline V gene. The CDR3 is 21 amino acids. V shed 2 bases, J shed 2 bases, and the junction held 19 bases outside the gene matches. The CDR3 here is CASSLWLRGRDGRGNTGELFF. CDR3 DNA sequence: TGTGCCAGCAGCTTATGGCTCAGGGGGCGGGATGGTCGAGGCAACACCGGGGAGCTGTTTTTT.

This clone was seen a handful of times. The V gene is TRBV4-1, the J gene TRBJ1-1; D is possibly TRBD1 (5 bases). The CDR3 sequence is 14 residues long. Per the germline V gene, CDR1 is MGHRA and CDR2 is YSYEKL. V lost 3 bases and J 3 bases, leaving 11 bases between the germline ends. CDR3 in DNA: TGCGCCAGCAGCCACTTCCCGGGGGACACTGAAGCTTTCTTT. It is translated as CASSHFPGDTEAFF.

This chain uses TRBV7-9 with TRBJ1-1, with a tentative D call TRBD1 (6 bases). Germline lookup yields CDR1 SEHNR and CDR2 FQNEAQ (reference sequence). Trimming shortened V by 2 bases and J by 3 bases, and 10 bases separated the two germline ends. CDR3 length: 14 amino acids. The CDR3 protein is CASSLRTEHTEAFF. For the CDR3, the DNA is TGTGCCAGCAGCTTAAGGACAGAACACACTGAAGCTTTCTTT.

The chain carries TRBV21-1 and TRBJ2-7; the listed D gene, TRBD1, was not tested against the DNA. TRBV21-1 is annotated as a pseudogene. The CDR3 is made up of 14 amino acids. The CDR3 protein is CASTLKDRAYEQYF. CDR3 sequence (DNA): TGTGCCAGCACGCTTAAAGACAGGGCTTACGAGCAGTACTTC.

The CDR3 DNA reads as TGTGCCAGCAGTTTACAGGCCGGGGGCTCCTACGAGCAGTACTTC. Amino acids: CASSLQAGGSYEQYF. The chain recombines TRBV6-5 with TRBJ2-7; a weak D match, TRBD2 (6 bases). V lost 4 bases, J lost 0 bases, and 13 bases lay in between. CDR1 MNHEY and CDR2 SVGAGI come from the germline V gene. This CDR3 is 15 amino acids long.

CDR3 nucleotide sequence: TGTGCCAGTAACTCCGGGGGAGGGGGCGAGCAGTACTTC. Translation gives CASNSGGGGEQYF. The chain recombines TRBV19 with TRBJ2-7, with D possibly being TRBD2 (7 bases). The germline CDR1 and CDR2 sequences are LNHDA and SQIVND (reference sequence). The CDR3 length is 13 residues. Deletions cut 7 bases from V and 6 bases from J, with 16 bases between. Together with reference TRBV19 and TRBJ2-7, the CDR3 gives the full variable domain: DGGITQSPKYLFRKEGQNVTLSCEQNLNHDAMYWYRQDPGQGLRLIYYSQIVNDFQKGDIAEGYSVSREKKESFPLTVTSAQKNPTAFYLCASNSGGGGEQYFGPGTRLTVT.

The rearrangement links TRBV7-8 to TRBJ2-5; D may be TRBD1 (5 bases). CDR1 SGHVS and CDR2 FQNEAQ come from the germline V gene. There are 14 residues in the CDR3. Trimming took off 5 bases at V and 1 base at J, with 11 bases between the two ends. CDR3 sequence reads: CASSQGAGQETQYF. In nucleotides, the CDR3 is TGTGCCAGCAGCCAAGGGGCAGGCCAAGAGACCCAGTACTTC.

The rearrangement links TRBV5-1 to TRBJ1-2; 9 nucleotides match TRBD1. The J segment lost 8 bases and the V segment lost 0 bases, leaving 8 bases of the junction unmatched. The CDR3 spans 15 residues. Germline V gives CDR1 SGHRS, CDR2 YFSETQ. The CDR3 DNA reads as TGCGCCAGCAGCTTGGCCGGGACAGGGATGCGCGGCTACACCTTC. Translating gives CASSLAGTGMRGYTF.

Only a few counts were recorded for this clone. The chain is built from TRBV4-2 and TRBJ2-1, with 12 bases that match TRBD2. The CDR3 extends over 16 amino acids. Trimming took 0 bases from V and 10 from J; bases not matched to a gene: 7. Germline V gives CDR1 LGHNA, CDR2 YNFKEQ. The CDR3 is CASSQEASGRGNEQFF. CDR3 DNA sequence: TGTGCCAGCAGCCAAGAGGCTAGCGGGAGGGGGAACGAGCAGTTCTTC.

The rearrangement links TRBV18 to TRBJ1-4, with 9 bases lining up with TRBD1. The CDR3 has 17 amino acids. J was trimmed by 0 bases and V by 3 bases; bases with no gene match: 5. CDR1 KGHSH and CDR2 LQKENI come from the germline V gene. Written as DNA, the CDR3 is TGTGCCAGCTCACCTAACAGGGGGCCGTCAACTAATGAAAAACTGTTTTTT. Its translation: CASSPNRGPSTNEKLFF.

V usage is TRBV5-5 and J usage is TRBJ1-4; D might be TRBD1 (5 bases). V lost 4 bases and J 3 bases, leaving 13 bases between the germline ends. Germline CDR1 is SGHKS and CDR2 is YYEKEE (reference sequence). The CDR3 loop spans 15 amino acids. CDR3 DNA sequence: TGTGCCAGCAGCCCTGACAGCGCCCCTAATGAAAAACTGTTTTTT. Translating it yields CASSPDSAPNEKLFF.

This clone has only one observation. V usage is TRBV6-6 and J usage is TRBJ1-4; D ambiguous. V was cut by 2 bases and J by 6 bases, with 7 bases left in between. Germline assignment: CDR1 MNHNY and CDR2 SVGAGI (reference sequence). The CDR3 is 13 residues long. The CDR3 sequence is CASSYREHEKLFF. The CDR3 bases are TGTGCCAGCAGTTACAGGGAGCATGAAAAACTGTTTTTT.

A single count supports this clone. The V gene is TRBV27, the J gene TRBJ1-5; D gene unclear. Germline values: CDR1 MNHEY, CDR2 SMNVEV (reference sequence). The CDR3 has 14 amino acids. Trimming shortened V by 5 bases and J by 7 bases, and 15 bases separated the two germline ends. CDR3 in amino acids: CASSPDWSGQPQHF. The CDR3 nucleotides are TGTGCCAGCAGTCCCGATTGGAGCGGGCAGCCCCAGCATTTT.

The chain uses TRBV4-1 and TRBJ2-1; tentative D call: TRBD2 (5 bases). In germline, CDR1 is MGHRA, CDR2 YSYEKL. The CDR3 totals 16 residues. The V end lost 6 bases, the J end lost 2 bases, and 17 bases lay between the germline ends. CDR3 protein: CASRETTAAAYNEQFF. DNA of the CDR3: TGCGCCAGCAGGGAGACTACCGCAGCGGCCTACAATGAGCAGTTCTTC.

This clone has more than one count but fewer than ten. J is TRBJ2-7 and V is TRBV5-6; the match to TRBD1 covers 7 bases. CDR1 is SGHDT and CDR2 is YYEEEE in the germline V gene. The CDR3 covers 17 residues. Trimming took 4 bases from V and 3 from J; bases not matched to a gene: 16. This CDR3 reads CASSTTRRDSDYYEQYF. CDR3 bases: TGTGCCAGCAGCACTACACGCCGGGACAGCGACTACTACGAGCAGTACTTC.

The chain carries TRBV28 and TRBJ1-3; 7 bases are shared with TRBD1. Trimming removed 4 bases from V and 8 bases from J; junction bases left unmatched: 11. Germline V gene lookup returns CDR1 MDHEN and CDR2 SYDVKM. The CDR3 sequence is 15 residues long. The CDR3 sequence is CASSSAGGGWDTIYF. The DNA for the CDR3 is TGTGCCAGCAGTTCCGCAGGGGGAGGATGGGACACCATATATTTT. The entire variable domain, with the rest obtained from reference TRBV28 and TRBJ1-3, is as follows: DVKVTQSSRYLVKRTGEKVFLECVQDMDHENMFWYRQDPGLGLRLIYFSYDVKMKEKGDIPEGYSVSREKKERFSLILESASTNQTSMYLCASSSAGGGWDTIYFGEGSWLTVV.